This T cell receptor (beta chain) was identified in a study of graft-versus-host responses after intestinal transplantation. Study context: Multivisceral, liver-intestinal, or isolated intestinal transplants were received by the recipients. Anti-thymocyte globulin induction, then tacrolimus and steroids for about three years, went to all recipients.

The table came from immunoSEQ multiplex PCR; TCRdb's copy has only in-frame clones and leaves some out. The data contain 95,000 to 150,000 clones, approximately 92% of them singletons. Broader study findings: Recipient-marrow GvH clones were detected, some having first appeared in ileum or blood. Where graft-donor T cell macrochimerism was present, patients had high graft-versus-host to host-versus-graft clonal ratios in allografts.

As for this clone: The antigen remains undetermined.

The TCR sequence derives from a human donor who received an intestinal transplant. Sequenced here: unstimulated CD4+ T cells sorted from spleen or lymph node cells, sampled before intestinal transplant.

DNA of the CDR3: TGTGCCAGCAGTTCCGGACTCGGTCGAGAGCAGTACTTC. Its protein product is CASSSGLGREQYF. This chain uses TRBV2 with TRBJ2-7; maybe TRBD2 (5 bases). The CDR3 runs 13 residues. Germline CDR1 is SNHLY and CDR2 is FYNNEI. The V end was cut by 5 bases, the J end by 7 bases, with 15 bases between. Full variable domain (missing parts from reference TRBV2 and TRBJ2-7): EPEVTQTPSHQVTQMGQEVILRCVPISNHLYFYWYRQILGQKVEFLVSFYNNEISEKSEIFDDQFSVERPDGSNFTLKIRSTKLEDSAMYFCASSSGLGREQYFGPGTRLTVT.